The TCR beta chain under discussion was sequenced for a study of CD8+ T cells in alopecia areata. Overall study: Treated patients received oral tofacitinib, 5 to 10 mg twice daily.

Looked up from germline, CDR1 is KGHSH and CDR2 is LQKENI. This CDR3 is 14 amino acids long. Trimming cost V 3 bases and J 7 bases; bases outside gene matches: 4. As the sequencing template, cDNA was produced by extracting RNA and reverse transcribing it. The data were produced by immunoSEQ multiplex PCR, yet TCRdb's version contains in-frame clones alone and is incomplete. The sample shows 150,000 to 200,000 clones, about 67% of them seen only once. The chain is built from TRBV18 and TRBJ1-2; 11 bases map to TRBD1. The material was CD8+ T cells sorted from blood, obtained at week 0. The receptor's source is a human donor with alopecia areata. This CDR3 reads CASSPTGTGGGYTF. In DNA form, the CDR3 reads TGTGCCAGCTCACCGACCGGGACAGGGGGTGGCTACACCTTC.